The present T cell receptor (beta chain) was sequenced within a study of cytomegalovirus exposure and HLA in healthy donors. Researchers ran the PCR with 60 Vbeta and 13 Jbeta primers. The data were produced by immunoSEQ multiplex PCR, yet TCRdb's version contains in-frame clones alone and is incomplete. The sample lists some 98,000 clones, about 81% seen once, with around 9.9% in the top ten. At sampling all donors were nominally healthy, likely with unrecorded immune exposures. This CDR3 contains 17 residues. Germline-derived CDR1 and CDR2 are MDHEN and SYDVKM. Trimming cost V 2 bases and J 5 bases, with 21 bases left between them.

The TCR sequence derives from a man between 18 and 35 years old in good health and CMV-seropositive. V gene TRBV28 combines with J gene TRBJ2-5, with D perhaps matching TRBD1 (6 bases). Sequencing was performed on PBMCs. CDR3 in DNA: TGTGCCAGCAGTTTAATCGGTCTACAGGGAGACGGGGAGACCCAGTACTTC. This gives the protein CASSLIGLQGDGETQYF.